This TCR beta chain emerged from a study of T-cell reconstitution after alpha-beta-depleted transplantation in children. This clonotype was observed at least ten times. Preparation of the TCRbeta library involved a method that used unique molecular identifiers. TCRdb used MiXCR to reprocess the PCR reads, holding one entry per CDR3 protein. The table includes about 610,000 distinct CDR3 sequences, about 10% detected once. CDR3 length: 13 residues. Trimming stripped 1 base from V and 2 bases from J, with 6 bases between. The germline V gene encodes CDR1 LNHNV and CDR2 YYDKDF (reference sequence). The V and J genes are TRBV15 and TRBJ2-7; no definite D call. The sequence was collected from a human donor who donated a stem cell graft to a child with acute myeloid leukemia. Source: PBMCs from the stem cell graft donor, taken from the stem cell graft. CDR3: CATSRGETYEQYF. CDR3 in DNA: TGTGCCACCAGCAGAGGGGAAACCTACGAGCAGTACTTC. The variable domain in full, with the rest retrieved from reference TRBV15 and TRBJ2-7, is DAMVIQNPRYQVTQFGKPVTLSCSQTLNHNVMYWYQQKSSQAPKLLFHYYDKDFNNEADTPDNFQSRRPNTSFCFLDIRSPGLGDTAMYLCATSRGETYEQYFGPGTRLTVT.